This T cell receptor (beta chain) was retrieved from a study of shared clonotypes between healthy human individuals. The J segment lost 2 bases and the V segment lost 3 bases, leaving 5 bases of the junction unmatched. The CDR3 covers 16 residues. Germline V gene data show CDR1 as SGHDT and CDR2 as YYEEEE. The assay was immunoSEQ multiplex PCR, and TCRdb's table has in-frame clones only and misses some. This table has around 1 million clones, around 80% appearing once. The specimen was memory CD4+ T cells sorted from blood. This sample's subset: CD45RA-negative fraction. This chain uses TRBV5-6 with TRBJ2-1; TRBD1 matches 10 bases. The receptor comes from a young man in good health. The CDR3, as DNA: TGTGCCAGCAGCTGGGACAGGGGCAAACCCTACAATGAGCAGTTCTTC. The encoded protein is CASSWDRGKPYNEQFF.